These 23 T cell receptor beta chains originate from one sample sequenced in a study of radiation and T cells in renal cell carcinoma. As for time point: blood 4 weeks post-SBRT, at nephrectomy. Treatment here: 15 Gy SBRT to primary tumor, nephrectomy 4 weeks later. The repertoire was sequenced with immunoSEQ multiplex PCR; TCRdb's copy has only in-frame clones and lacks some. Of 60,000 or so clones in the sample, about three quarters were seen once. The source material was blood, sampled from a patient whose treatment included radiotherapy and nephrectomy. These receptors all stem from a man aged 55 to 69 with renal cell carcinoma.

This chain connects TRBV12-2 to TRBJ2-7. TRBV12-2 is flagged as a pseudogene. This CDR3 is 14 amino acids long. CDR3 protein: CASRLLTSHDEQYV. In nucleotides, the CDR3 is TGTGCAAGTCGCTTACTGACCTCTCACGACGAGCAGTACGTC.

The rearrangement links TRBV11-3 to TRBJ2-5; 11 bases fit TRBD2. V shed 1 base, J shed 1 base, and the junction held 5 bases outside the gene matches. CDR1 is SGHNT and CDR2 is YENEEA in the germline V gene. CDR3 length: 17 residues. Written as DNA, the CDR3 is TGTGCCAGCAGCTTAGGGGGGACTAGCGGTGGCCAAGAGACCCAGTACTTC. It yields the protein CASSLGGTSGGQETQYF.

This clone was recorded a few times. The chain couples TRBV30 to TRBJ2-1, with D tentatively TRBD1 (5 bases). V shed 5 bases and J shed 5 bases, with 7 bases lying between them. The germline V gene has CDR1 GTSNPN and CDR2 SVGIG (reference sequence). The CDR3 has 11 residues. CDR3 in amino acids: CAWAQDNEQFF. DNA for the CDR3: TGTGCCTGGGCACAGGACAATGAGCAGTTCTTC.

This clone has just one count. The V and J genes are TRBV5-5 and TRBJ1-2, with 9 bases that match TRBD1. Germline assignment: CDR1 SGHKS and CDR2 YYEKEE (reference sequence). Trimming removed 0 bases from V and 10 bases from J; junction bases left unmatched: 4. CDR3 length: 13 residues. The CDR3 nucleotides read TGTGCCAGCAGCTTGGGGGGACAGGGTCCCTACACCTTC. Protein product: CASSLGGQGPYTF.

The gene calls are TRBV5-1 and TRBJ2-5; 12 nucleotides match TRBD2. The V gene end was trimmed by 7 bases and the J gene end by 5 bases; junction bases not matched to a gene: 15. The CDR3 is 17 amino acids. Per germline, CDR1 SGHRS and CDR2 YFSETQ. The CDR3 spells CASRSGPSGGAVETQYF. In nucleotides, the CDR3 is TGCGCCAGCCGATCGGGCCCTAGCGGGGGGGCCGTGGAGACCCAGTACTTC.

V usage is TRBV16 and J usage is TRBJ1-1; no definite D call. The CDR3 is made up of 13 amino acids. The germline V and J ends were trimmed by 4 bases and 1 base, with 7 bases remaining between them. Germline V gene lookup returns CDR1 KGHSY and CDR2 FQNENV. The CDR3 spells CASSRGKNTEAFF. The CDR3 DNA reads as TGTGCCAGCAGCCGAGGCAAGAACACTGAAGCTTTCTTT.

This clone was detected only once. V gene TRBV13 combines with J gene TRBJ1-1, with D uncertain. The CDR3 spans 16 residues. In germline, CDR1 is PRHDT, CDR2 FYEKMQ (reference sequence). Trimming cost V 7 bases and J 1 base, with 19 bases left between them. In DNA, the CDR3 is TGTGCCAGCATCCCCCCATCGGCGCGGGGGAACACTGAAGCTTTCTTT. Its protein product is CASIPPSARGNTEAFF.

The sample holds one count of this clone. The chain links TRBV5-5 to TRBJ2-2; the D is unclear. The V gene lost 0 bases and the J gene lost 4 bases, with 7 bases spanning the gap. Germline CDR1 is SGHKS and CDR2 is YYEKEE (reference sequence). CDR3 length: 14 residues. The CDR3 protein is CASSLVQPTGELFF. In DNA form, the CDR3 reads TGTGCCAGCAGCTTGGTCCAGCCCACCGGGGAGCTGTTTTTT. The full variable domain, its missing parts supplied by reference TRBV5-5 and TRBJ2-2, is DAGVTQSPTHLIKTRGQQVTLRCSPISGHKSVSWYQQVLGQGPQFIFQYYEKEERGRGNFPDRFSARQFPNYSSELNVNALLLGDSALYLCASSLVQPTGELFFGEGSRLTVL.

The chain is built from TRBV7-8 and TRBJ2-7; 9 positions agree with TRBD2. CDR3 length: 18 amino acids. Germline CDR1 reads SGHVS; CDR2 reads FQNEAQ. The J segment lost 5 bases and the V segment lost 5 bases, leaving 19 bases of the junction unmatched. CDR3 in amino acids: CASSPLGVSGSGFNEQYV. DNA for the CDR3: TGTGCCAGCAGCCCATTGGGCGTTAGCGGGAGTGGATTTAACGAGCAGTACGTC.

This clone showed up just a few times. V and J are TRBV4-1 and TRBJ2-1, with a tentative D call TRBD1 (6 bases). Germline V gives CDR1 MGHRA, CDR2 YSYEKL. The V and J ends lost 4 bases and 4 bases respectively, with 20 bases between them. The CDR3 is 17 residues long. CDR3 loop: CASSLVPMEDRYNEQFF. The CDR3 nucleotides read TGCGCCAGCAGCCTCGTCCCCATGGAGGACAGATACAATGAGCAGTTCTTC.

The V gene is TRBV19, the J gene TRBJ1-2, with TRBD1 matching over 7 bases. The CDR3 is 15 amino acids. V shed 5 bases, J shed 8 bases, and the junction held 14 bases outside the gene matches. Per germline, CDR1 LNHDA and CDR2 SQIVND (reference sequence). DNA for the CDR3: TGTGCCAGTAGTCCCCGGGACAGCAAAATGGGAGGCTACACCTTC. Encoded protein: CASSPRDSKMGGYTF.

The rearrangement links TRBV14 to TRBJ1-2; the D is unclear. V was cut by 6 bases and J by 5 bases, with 16 bases left in between. Per the germline V gene, CDR1 is SGHDN and CDR2 is FVKESK. The CDR3 runs to 14 residues. The CDR3 DNA follows: TGTGCCAGCAGACCACTCACGGAGGGATATGGCTACACCTTC. Its protein is CASRPLTEGYGYTF.

The V and J genes are TRBV10-3 and TRBJ2-5, with a weak D call TRBD2 (5 bases). Per germline, CDR1 ENHRY and CDR2 SYGVKD. Trimming took off 0 bases at V and 1 base at J, with 6 bases between the two ends. The CDR3 extends over 14 amino acids. CDR3 nucleotides: TGTGCCATCAGTGAGTCGCGGGTCCAAGAGACCCAGTACTTC. This encodes CAISESRVQETQYF.

The V call is TRBV7-2, the J call TRBJ2-3; tentative D call: TRBD1 (6 bases). Deletions cut 7 bases from V and 8 bases from J, with 10 bases between. The germline V gene has CDR1 SGHTA and CDR2 FQGNSA. The CDR3 covers 11 residues. In nucleotides, the CDR3 is TGTGCCAGCAACCTAGGGGGTACGCAGTATTTT. It is translated as CASNLGGTQYF.

CDR3 in DNA: TGTGCCAGCAGCTTAGCGTGGACAGAGTATGGCTACACCTTC. Translation gives CASSLAWTEYGYTF. The chain uses TRBV7-2 and TRBJ1-2; D possibly corresponds to TRBD1 (6 bases). Trimming cost V 0 bases and J 5 bases, with 10 bases left between them. The CDR3 sequence is 14 residues long. From germline, CDR1 is SGHTA and CDR2 FQGNSA. Using reference TRBV7-2 and TRBJ1-2 for the parts outside the CDR3, the full variable domain is GAGVSQSPSNKVTEKGKDVELRCDPISGHTALYWYRQSLGQGLEFLIYFQGNSAPDKSGLPSDRFSAERTGGSVSTLTIQRTQQEDSAVYLCASSLAWTEYGYTFGSGTRLTVV.

This chain joins TRBV7-9 and TRBJ2-3, with 10 bases lining up with TRBD2. J was trimmed by 2 bases and V by 4 bases; bases with no gene match: 9. CDR3 length: 17 residues. Germline assignment: CDR1 SEHNR and CDR2 FQNEAQ (reference sequence). For the CDR3, the DNA is TGTGCCAGCAGCTCCCCATCTAGCGGGAGTAACACAGATACGCAGTATTTT. It translates to CASSSPSSGSNTDTQYF.

This chain links TRBV11-2 with TRBJ2-6; possible D gene TRBD2, 6 bases. Germline V CDR1 and CDR2: SGHAT, FQNNGV. Trimming left V 5 bases short and J 0 bases short, with 17 bases between. The CDR3 has 18 residues. CDR3 sequence reads: CASSLWGLRFSGANVLTF. CDR3 DNA sequence: TGTGCCAGCAGCCTATGGGGACTTAGGTTCTCTGGGGCCAACGTCCTGACTTTC.

This clone was seen ten or more times. The gene calls are TRBV25-1 and TRBJ1-1; TRBD1 matches at 8 bases. CDR1 and CDR2 from the germline V gene are MGHDK and SYGVNS. The trim removed 8 bases at V and 5 bases at J, leaving 7 bases unmatched. The CDR3 loop spans 13 amino acids. This chain's CDR3 is CASHQQGGTEAFF. DNA of the CDR3: TGTGCCAGCCACCAACAGGGGGGAACTGAAGCTTTCTTT.

The chain links TRBV7-8 to TRBJ1-1; D unresolved. Deletions cut 4 bases from V and 10 bases from J, with 13 bases between. The CDR3 runs 12 residues. Germline V gives CDR1 SGHVS, CDR2 FQNEAQ. The DNA of the CDR3 is TGTGCCAGCAGCTCCTCAGGCCCTTTAGCTTTCTTT. Translation: CASSSSGPLAFF. Full variable domain (missing parts from reference TRBV7-8 and TRBJ1-1): GAGVSQSPRYKVAKRGQDVALRCDPISGHVSLFWYQQALGQGPEFLTYFQNEAQLDKSGLPSDRFFAERPEGSVSTLKIQRTQQEDSAVYLCASSSSGPLAFFGQGTRLTVV.

The chain combines TRBV19 with TRBJ1-5; D gene uncertain. Germline CDR1 and CDR2: LNHDA and SQIVND (reference sequence). V was trimmed by 1 base and J by 5 bases, leaving 12 bases between them. This CDR3 is 15 amino acids long. The CDR3 here is CASSIGFTLDQPQHF. As DNA, the CDR3 is TGTGCCAGTAGTATAGGCTTCACTCTGGATCAGCCCCAGCATTTT.

V is TRBV30 and J is TRBJ1-5; 9 nucleotides agree with TRBD1. Germline V gene data show CDR1 as GTSNPN and CDR2 as SVGIG (reference sequence). V was clipped by 0 bases and J by 1 base; unmatched bases: 7. The CDR3 is 17 residues long. The CDR3 here is CAWSVLQGASSNQPQHF. The CDR3 bases are TGTGCCTGGAGTGTGCTACAGGGGGCTTCGAGCAATCAGCCCCAGCATTTT.

The genes are TRBV9 and TRBJ1-4; D call uncertain. V was trimmed by 0 bases and J by 1 base, leaving 4 bases between them. Germline V CDR1 and CDR2: SGDLS, YYNGEE. This CDR3 spans 14 amino acids. In nucleotides, the CDR3 is TGTGCCAGCAGCGTAGACGGAACTAATGAAAAACTGTTTTTT. Amino acids: CASSVDGTNEKLFF.

The chain employs TRBV6-5 and TRBJ1-2, with 9 bases fitting TRBD1. V shed 6 bases and J 2 bases; nucleotides not matched to a gene: 4. Germline values: CDR1 MNHEY, CDR2 SVGAGI. This CDR3 comprises 14 residues. CDR3 sequence (DNA): TGTGCCAGCAGCCGTGGACAGGGGAACTATGGCTACACCTTC. Protein sequence: CASSRGQGNYGYTF.